This TCR beta chain was observed in a study of T cells in Graves' hyperthyroidism and ophthalmopathy. Study as a whole: At initial diagnosis, before any treatment had begun, peripheral blood was obtained.

The CDR3 loop spans 15 amino acids. In germline, CDR1 is SEHNR, CDR2 FQNEAQ (reference sequence). V was clipped by 6 bases and J by 1 base, with 15 bases between them. This clonotype was picked up a small number of times. The study left out patients who had uncontrolled infection, other autoimmune disease, pregnancy or lactation. On the basis of clinical symptoms, serum thyroxine and TRAb, thyroid ultrasound and orbital computed tomography, diagnoses were made. PBMCs were collected from an approximately 10 ml volume of fresh peripheral blood. TCR beta CDR3 regions were amplified from RNA. HTBI primers were the set used in a first-round RT-PCR of the TCR CDR3. TCRdb itself ran the multiplex PCR reads through MiXCR, one entry per CDR3 protein. There are about 270,000 distinct CDR3 sequences in the sample; around 22% occur only once, and around two thirds lies in the top ten.

This clonotype was sampled from a man aged 30 to 39 with Graves' ophthalmopathy. The specimen was blood. The chain recombines TRBV7-9 with TRBJ1-1; D uncertain. Here the CDR3 DNA reads TGTGCCAGCAGGGCGTCGGCGACCCGGAACACTGAAGCTTTCTTT. Residues: CASRASATRNTEAFF. The full variable domain, its missing parts supplied by reference TRBV7-9 and TRBJ1-1, is DTGVSQNPRHKITKRGQNVTFRCDPISEHNRLYWYRQTLGQGPEFLTYFQNEAQLEKSRLLSDRFSAERPKGSFSTLEIQRTEQGDSAMYLCASRASATRNTEAFFGQGTRLTVV.